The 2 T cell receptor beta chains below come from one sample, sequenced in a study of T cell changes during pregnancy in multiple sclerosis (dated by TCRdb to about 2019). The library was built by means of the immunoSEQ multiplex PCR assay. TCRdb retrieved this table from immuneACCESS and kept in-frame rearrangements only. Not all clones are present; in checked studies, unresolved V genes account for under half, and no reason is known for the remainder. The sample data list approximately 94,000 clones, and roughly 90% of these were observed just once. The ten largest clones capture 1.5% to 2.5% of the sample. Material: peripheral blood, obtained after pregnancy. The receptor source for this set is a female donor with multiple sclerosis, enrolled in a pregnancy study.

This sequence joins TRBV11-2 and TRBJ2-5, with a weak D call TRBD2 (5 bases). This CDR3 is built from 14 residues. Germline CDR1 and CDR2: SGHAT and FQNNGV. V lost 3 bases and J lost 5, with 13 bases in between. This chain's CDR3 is CASSFDWTPETQYF. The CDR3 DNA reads TGTGCCAGCAGCTTTGATTGGACTCCCGAGACCCAGTACTTC.

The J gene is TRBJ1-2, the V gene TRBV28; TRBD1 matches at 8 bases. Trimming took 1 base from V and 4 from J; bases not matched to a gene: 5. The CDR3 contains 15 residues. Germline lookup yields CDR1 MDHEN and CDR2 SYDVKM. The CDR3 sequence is CASSLSAGGFYGYTF. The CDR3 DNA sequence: TGTGCCAGCAGTTTATCGGCAGGGGGCTTCTATGGCTACACCTTC.